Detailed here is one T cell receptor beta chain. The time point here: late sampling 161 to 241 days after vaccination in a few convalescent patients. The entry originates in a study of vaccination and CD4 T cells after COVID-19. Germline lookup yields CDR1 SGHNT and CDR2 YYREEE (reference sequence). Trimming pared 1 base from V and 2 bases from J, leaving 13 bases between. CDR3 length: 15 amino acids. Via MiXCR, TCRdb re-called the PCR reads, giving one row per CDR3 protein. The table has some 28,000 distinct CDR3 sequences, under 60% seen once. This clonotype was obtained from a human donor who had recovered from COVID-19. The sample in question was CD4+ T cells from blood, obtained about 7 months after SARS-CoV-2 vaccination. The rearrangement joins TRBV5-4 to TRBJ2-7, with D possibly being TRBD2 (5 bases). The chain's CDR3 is CASSLFTREPYEQYF. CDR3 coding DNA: TGTGCCAGCAGCTTGTTTACTAGGGAACCCTACGAGCAGTACTTC. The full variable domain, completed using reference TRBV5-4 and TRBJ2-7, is ETGVTQSPTHLIKTRGQQVTLRCSSQSGHNTVSWYQQALGQGPQFIFQYYREEENGRGNFPPRFSGLQFPNYSSELNVNALELDDSALYLCASSLFTREPYEQYFGPGTRLTVT.